A single T cell receptor beta chain is shown here with its context. The data were taken from a study of T cell responses to AZD1222 COVID-19 vaccine. The CDR3 sequence is 14 residues long. The germline V and J ends were trimmed by 1 base and 1 base, with 7 bases remaining between them. The germline CDR1 and CDR2 sequences are KGHSH and LQKENI. Libraries were prepared by immunoSEQ multiplex PCR; TCRdb keeps only in-frame clonotypes and omits some of them. The repertoire consists of 130,000 or so clones, with about 90% occurring once and the leading ten covering approximately 3.1%. V and J are TRBV18 and TRBJ1-1, with D tentatively TRBD1 (5 bases). This TCR was sampled from an adult in good health. The sequences come from peripheral blood, collected on day 0 of AZD1222 vaccination. CDR3 loop: CASSPQGPNTEAFF. The CDR3 DNA is TGTGCCAGCTCACCACAGGGGCCGAACACTGAAGCTTTCTTT.